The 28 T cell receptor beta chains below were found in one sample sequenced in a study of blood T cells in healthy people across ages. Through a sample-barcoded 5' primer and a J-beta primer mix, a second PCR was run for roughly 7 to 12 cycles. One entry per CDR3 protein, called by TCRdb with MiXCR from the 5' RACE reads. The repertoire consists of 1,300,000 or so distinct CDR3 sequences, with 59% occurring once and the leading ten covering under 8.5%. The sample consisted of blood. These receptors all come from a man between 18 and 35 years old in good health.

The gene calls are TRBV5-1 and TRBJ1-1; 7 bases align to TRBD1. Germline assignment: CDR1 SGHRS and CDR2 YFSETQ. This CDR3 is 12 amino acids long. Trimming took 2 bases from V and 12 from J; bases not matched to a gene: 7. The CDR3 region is CASSFEQGRPFF. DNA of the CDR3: TGCGCCAGCAGCTTTGAACAGGGGAGGCCTTTCTTT.

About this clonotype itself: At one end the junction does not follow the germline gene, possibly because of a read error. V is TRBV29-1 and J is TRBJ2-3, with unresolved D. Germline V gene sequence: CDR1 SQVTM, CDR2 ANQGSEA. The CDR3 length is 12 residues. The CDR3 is CNVEWVADTQYF. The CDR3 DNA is TGCAACGTTGAGTGGGTGGCAGATACGCAGTATTTT.

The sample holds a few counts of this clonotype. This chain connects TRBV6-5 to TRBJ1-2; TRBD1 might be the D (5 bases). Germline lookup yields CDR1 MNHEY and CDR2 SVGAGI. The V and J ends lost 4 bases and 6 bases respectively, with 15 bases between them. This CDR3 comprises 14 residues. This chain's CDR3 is CASSSQGFSDGYTF. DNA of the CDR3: TGTGCCAGCAGTTCCCAGGGCTTTTCGGATGGCTACACCTTC.

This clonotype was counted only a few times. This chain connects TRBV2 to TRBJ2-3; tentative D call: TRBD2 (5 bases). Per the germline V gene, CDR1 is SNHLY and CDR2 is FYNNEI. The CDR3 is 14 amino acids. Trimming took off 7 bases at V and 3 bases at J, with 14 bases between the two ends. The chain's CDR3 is CASIKGRGTDTQYF. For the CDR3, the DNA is TGTGCCAGCATAAAGGGTCGAGGGACAGATACGCAGTATTTT. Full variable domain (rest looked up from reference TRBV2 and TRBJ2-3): EPEVTQTPSHQVTQMGQEVILRCVPISNHLYFYWYRQILGQKVEFLVSFYNNEISEKSEIFDDQFSVERPDGSNFTLKIRSTKLEDSAMYFCASIKGRGTDTQYFGPGTRLTVL.

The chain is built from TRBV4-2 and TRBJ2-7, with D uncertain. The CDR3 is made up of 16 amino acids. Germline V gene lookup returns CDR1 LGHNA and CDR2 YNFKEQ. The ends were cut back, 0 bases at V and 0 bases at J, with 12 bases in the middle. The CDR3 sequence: CASSQEFRWPSYEQYF. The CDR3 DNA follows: TGTGCCAGCAGCCAAGAGTTTCGTTGGCCCTCCTACGAGCAGTACTTC.

The CDR3 DNA follows: TGTGCCAGCAGTTACTCCGCCAGGGCTTACTATGGCTACACCTTC. This sequence encodes CASSYSARAYYGYTF. The genes are TRBV6-5 and TRBJ1-2; D possibly corresponds to TRBD1 (5 bases). The V gene lost 0 bases and the J gene lost 3 bases, with 11 bases spanning the gap. From germline, CDR1 is MNHEY and CDR2 SVGAGI. The CDR3 is made up of 15 amino acids.

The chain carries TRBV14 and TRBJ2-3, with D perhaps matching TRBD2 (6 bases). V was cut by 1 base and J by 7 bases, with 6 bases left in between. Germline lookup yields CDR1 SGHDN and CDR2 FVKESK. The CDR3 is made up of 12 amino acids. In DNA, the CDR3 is TGTGCCAGCAGCCAAGGCGGGAATACGCAGTATTTT. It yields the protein CASSQGGNTQYF.

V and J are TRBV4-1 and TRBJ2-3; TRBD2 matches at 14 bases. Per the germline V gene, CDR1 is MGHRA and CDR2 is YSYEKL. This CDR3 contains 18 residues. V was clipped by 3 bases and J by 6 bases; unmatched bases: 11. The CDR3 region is CASSQPSGTSGSRDTQYF. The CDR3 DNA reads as TGCGCCAGCAGCCAGCCGTCCGGGACTAGCGGGAGTCGCGATACGCAGTATTTT.

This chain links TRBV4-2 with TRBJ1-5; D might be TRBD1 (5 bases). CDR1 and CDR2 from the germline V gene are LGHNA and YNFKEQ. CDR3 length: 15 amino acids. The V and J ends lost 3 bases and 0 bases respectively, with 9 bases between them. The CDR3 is CASSQGDSSNQPQHF. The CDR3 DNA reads TGTGCCAGCAGCCAGGGGGATAGTAGCAATCAGCCCCAGCATTTT.

This CDR3 is CSVFARETQYF. Written as DNA, the CDR3 is TGCAGCGTCTTTGCAAGGGAGACCCAGTACTTC. J is TRBJ2-7 and V is TRBV29-1; D is undetermined. The DNA matches TRBJ2-5 better at its end, which makes the J call doubtful. Germline lookup yields CDR1 SQVTM and CDR2 ANQGSEA. The length of the CDR3 is 11 residues.

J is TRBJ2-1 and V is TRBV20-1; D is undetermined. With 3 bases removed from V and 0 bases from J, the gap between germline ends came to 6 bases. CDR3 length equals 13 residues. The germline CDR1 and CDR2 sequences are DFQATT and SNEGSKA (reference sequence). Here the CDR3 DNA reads TGCAGTGCTAGGCCCTACTCCTACAATGAGCAGTTCTTC. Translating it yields CSARPYSYNEQFF.

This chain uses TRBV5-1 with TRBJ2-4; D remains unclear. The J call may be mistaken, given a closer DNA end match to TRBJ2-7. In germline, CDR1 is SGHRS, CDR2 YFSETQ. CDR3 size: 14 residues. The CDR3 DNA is TGCGCCAGCAGCGTGGTTGGCAGAGCCTACGAGCAGTACTTC. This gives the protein CASSVVGRAYEQYF.

The CDR3 DNA reads TGTGCCAGCAGTCTGAGGTTACACACAGATACGCAGTATTTT. Protein: CASSLRLHTDTQYF. The rearrangement links TRBV28 to TRBJ2-3, with D uncertain. Trimming cost V 5 bases and J 2 bases, with 11 bases left between them. The CDR3 length is 14 residues. Germline-derived CDR1 and CDR2 are MDHEN and SYDVKM.

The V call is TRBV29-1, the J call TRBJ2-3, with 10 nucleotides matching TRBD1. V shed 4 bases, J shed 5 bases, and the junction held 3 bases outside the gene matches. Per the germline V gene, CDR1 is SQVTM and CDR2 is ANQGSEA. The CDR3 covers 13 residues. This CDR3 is CSVGWDRGDTQYF. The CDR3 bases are TGCAGCGTTGGTTGGGACAGGGGAGATACGCAGTATTTT.

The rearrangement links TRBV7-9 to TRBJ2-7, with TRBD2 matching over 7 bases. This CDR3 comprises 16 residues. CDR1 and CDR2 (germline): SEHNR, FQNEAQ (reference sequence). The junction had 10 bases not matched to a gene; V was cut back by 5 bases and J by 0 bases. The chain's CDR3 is CASSPQWLADSYEQYF. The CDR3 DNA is TGTGCCAGCAGCCCGCAGTGGCTAGCGGACTCCTACGAGCAGTACTTC. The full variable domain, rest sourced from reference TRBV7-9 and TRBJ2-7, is DTGVSQNPRHKITKRGQNVTFRCDPISEHNRLYWYRQTLGQGPEFLTYFQNEAQLEKSRLLSDRFSAERPKGSFSTLEIQRTEQGDSAMYLCASSPQWLADSYEQYFGPGTRLTVT.

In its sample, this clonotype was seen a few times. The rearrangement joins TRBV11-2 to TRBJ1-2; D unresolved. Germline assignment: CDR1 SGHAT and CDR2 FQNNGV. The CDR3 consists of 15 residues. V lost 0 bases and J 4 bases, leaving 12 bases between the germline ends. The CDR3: CASSLDDGRSYGYTF. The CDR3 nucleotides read TGTGCCAGCAGCTTAGATGACGGCAGAAGCTATGGCTACACCTTC.

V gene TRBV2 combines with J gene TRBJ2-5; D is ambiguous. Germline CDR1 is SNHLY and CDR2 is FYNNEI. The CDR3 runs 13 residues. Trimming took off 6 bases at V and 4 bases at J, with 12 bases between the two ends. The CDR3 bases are TGTGCCAGCAGGACCGGACGTGGAGAGACCCAGTACTTC. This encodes CASRTGRGETQYF. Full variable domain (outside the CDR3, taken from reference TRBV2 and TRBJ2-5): EPEVTQTPSHQVTQMGQEVILRCVPISNHLYFYWYRQILGQKVEFLVSFYNNEISEKSEIFDDQFSVERPDGSNFTLKIRSTKLEDSAMYFCASRTGRGETQYFGPGTRLLVL.

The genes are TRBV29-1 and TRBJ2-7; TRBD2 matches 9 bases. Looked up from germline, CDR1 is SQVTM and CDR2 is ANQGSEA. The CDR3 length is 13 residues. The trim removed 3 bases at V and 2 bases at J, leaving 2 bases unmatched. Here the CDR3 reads CSVEVAGAYEQYF. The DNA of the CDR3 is TGCAGCGTTGAGGTAGCGGGAGCCTACGAGCAGTACTTC.

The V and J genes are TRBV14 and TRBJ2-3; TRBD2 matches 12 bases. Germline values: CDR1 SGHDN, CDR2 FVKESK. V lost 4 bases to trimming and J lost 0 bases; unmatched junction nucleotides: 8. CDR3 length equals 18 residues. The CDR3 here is CASSRRLAGGPSTDTQYF. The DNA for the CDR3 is TGTGCCAGCAGCCGACGGCTAGCGGGAGGGCCGAGCACAGATACGCAGTATTTT.

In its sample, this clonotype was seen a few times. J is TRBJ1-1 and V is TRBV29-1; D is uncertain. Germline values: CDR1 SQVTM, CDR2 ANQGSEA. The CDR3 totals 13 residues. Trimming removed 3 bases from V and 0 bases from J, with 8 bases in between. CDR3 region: CSVEFLVNTEAFF. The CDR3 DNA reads TGCAGCGTTGAGTTTCTAGTGAACACTGAAGCTTTCTTT.

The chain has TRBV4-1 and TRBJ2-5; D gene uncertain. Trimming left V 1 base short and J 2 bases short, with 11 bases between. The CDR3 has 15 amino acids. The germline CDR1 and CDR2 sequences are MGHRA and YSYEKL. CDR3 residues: CASSQGPVRQETQYF. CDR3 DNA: TGCGCCAGCAGCCAAGGGCCTGTCAGGCAAGAGACCCAGTACTTC.

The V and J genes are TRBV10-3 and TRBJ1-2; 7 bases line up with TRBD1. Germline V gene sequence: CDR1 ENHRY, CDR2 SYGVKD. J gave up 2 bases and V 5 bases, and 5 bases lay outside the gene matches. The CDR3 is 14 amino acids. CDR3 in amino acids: CAISLTGVNYGYTF. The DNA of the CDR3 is TGTGCCATCAGTTTAACAGGGGTCAACTATGGCTACACCTTC.

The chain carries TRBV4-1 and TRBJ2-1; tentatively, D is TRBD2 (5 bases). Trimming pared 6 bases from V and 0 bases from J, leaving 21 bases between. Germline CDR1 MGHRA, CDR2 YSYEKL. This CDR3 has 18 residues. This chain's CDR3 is CASRLETLEASSYNEQFF. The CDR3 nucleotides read TGCGCCAGCAGACTCGAGACGTTGGAGGCGAGCTCCTACAATGAGCAGTTCTTC.

CDR3 DNA: TGCGCCAGCAGCCAAGAAGACAGGGTGATCTCCTACGAGCAGTACTTC. Its translation: CASSQEDRVISYEQYF. This chain joins TRBV4-1 and TRBJ2-7; the match to TRBD1 covers 7 bases. CDR3 length equals 16 residues. Germline lookup yields CDR1 MGHRA and CDR2 YSYEKL. J was trimmed by 0 bases and V by 0 bases; bases with no gene match: 5.

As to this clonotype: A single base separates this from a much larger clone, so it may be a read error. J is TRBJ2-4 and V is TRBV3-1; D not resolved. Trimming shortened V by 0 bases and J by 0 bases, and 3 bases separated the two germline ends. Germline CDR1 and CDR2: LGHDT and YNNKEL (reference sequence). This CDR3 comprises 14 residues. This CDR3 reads CASSQDRAKNIQYF. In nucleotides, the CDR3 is TGTGCCAGCAGCCAAGATCGAGCCAAAAACATTCAGTACTTC.

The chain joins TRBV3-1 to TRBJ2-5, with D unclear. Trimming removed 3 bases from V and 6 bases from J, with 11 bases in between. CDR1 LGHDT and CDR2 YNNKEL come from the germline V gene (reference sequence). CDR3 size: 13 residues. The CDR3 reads CASSHDPAKTQYF. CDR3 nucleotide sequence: TGTGCCAGCAGCCATGATCCCGCCAAGACCCAGTACTTC.

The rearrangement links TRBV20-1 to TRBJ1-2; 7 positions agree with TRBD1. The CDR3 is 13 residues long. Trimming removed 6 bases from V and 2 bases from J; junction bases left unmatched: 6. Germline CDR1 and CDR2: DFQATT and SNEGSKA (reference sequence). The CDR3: CSAPGQENYGYTF. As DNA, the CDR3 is TGCAGTGCACCAGGACAGGAGAACTATGGCTACACCTTC.

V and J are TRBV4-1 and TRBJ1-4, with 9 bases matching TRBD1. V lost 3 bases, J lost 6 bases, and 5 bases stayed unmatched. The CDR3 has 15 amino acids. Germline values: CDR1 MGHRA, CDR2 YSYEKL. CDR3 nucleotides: TGCGCCAGCAGCCAGCGGGACAGGGAGGATGAAAAACTGTTTTTT. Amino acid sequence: CASSQRDREDEKLFF.